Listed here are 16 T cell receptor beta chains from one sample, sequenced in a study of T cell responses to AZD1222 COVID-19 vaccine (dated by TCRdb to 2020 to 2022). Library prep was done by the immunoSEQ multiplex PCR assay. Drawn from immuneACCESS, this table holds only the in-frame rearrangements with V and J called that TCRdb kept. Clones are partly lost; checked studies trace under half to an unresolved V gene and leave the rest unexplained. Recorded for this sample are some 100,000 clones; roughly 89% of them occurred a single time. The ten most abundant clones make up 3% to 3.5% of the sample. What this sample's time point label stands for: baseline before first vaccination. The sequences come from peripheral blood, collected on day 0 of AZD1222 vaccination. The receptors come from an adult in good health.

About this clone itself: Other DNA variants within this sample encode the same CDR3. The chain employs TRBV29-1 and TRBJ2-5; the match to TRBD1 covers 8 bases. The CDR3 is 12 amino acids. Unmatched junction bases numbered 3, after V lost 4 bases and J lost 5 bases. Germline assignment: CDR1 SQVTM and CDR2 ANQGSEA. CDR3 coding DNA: TGCAGCGTTGTCAGGGGGCAGGAGACCCAGTACTTC. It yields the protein CSVVRGQETQYF.

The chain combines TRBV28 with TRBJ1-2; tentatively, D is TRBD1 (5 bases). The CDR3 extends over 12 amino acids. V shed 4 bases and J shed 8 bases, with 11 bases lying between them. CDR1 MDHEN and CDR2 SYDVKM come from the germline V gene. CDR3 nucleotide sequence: TGTGCCAGCAGTTGGACATCGTGGGGCTACACCTTC. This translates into CASSWTSWGYTF.

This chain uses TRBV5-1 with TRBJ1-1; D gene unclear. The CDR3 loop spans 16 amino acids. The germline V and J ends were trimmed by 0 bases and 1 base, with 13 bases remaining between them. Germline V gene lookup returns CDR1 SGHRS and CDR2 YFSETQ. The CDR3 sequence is CASSLEGDVRNTEAFF. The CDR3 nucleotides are TGCGCCAGCAGCTTGGAGGGTGACGTAAGGAACACTGAAGCTTTCTTT.

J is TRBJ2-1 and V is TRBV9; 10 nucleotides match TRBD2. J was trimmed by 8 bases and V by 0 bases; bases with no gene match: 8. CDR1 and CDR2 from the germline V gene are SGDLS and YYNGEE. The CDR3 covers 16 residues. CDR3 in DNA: TGTGCCAGCAGCGTAGGTTTTGCTAGCGGGGGTTATGAGCAGTTCTTC. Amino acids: CASSVGFASGGYEQFF.

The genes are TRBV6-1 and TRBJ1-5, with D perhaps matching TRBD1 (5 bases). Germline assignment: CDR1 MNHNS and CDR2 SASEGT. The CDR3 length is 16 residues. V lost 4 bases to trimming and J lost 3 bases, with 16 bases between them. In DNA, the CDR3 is TGTGCCAGCAGTGCAAACCTCGGGACGGTCAATCAGCCCCAGCATTTT. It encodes CASSANLGTVNQPQHF.

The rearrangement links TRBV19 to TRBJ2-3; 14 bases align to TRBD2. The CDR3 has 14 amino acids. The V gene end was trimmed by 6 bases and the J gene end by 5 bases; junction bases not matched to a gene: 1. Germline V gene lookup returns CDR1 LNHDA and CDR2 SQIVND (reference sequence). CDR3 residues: CASRGLAGVDTQYF. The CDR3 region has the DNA TGTGCCAGTAGGGGACTAGCGGGGGTAGATACGCAGTATTTT.

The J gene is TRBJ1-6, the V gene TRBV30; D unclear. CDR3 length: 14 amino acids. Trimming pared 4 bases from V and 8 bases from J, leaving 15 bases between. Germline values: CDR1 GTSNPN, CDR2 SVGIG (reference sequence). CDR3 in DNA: TGTGCCTGGATGGAAGCCGCAAGGTATTCACCCCTCCACTTT. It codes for CAWMEAARYSPLHF.

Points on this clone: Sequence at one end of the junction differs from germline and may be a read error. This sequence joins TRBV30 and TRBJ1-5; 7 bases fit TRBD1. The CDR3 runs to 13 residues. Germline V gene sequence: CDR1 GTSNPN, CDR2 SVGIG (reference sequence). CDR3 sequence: CARSVGGWEPQHF. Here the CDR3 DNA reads TGTGCCCGGAGTGTAGGGGGCTGGGAGCCCCAGCATTTT. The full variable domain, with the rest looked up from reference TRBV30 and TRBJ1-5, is SQTIHQWPATLVQPVGSPLSLECTVEGTSNPNLYWYRQAAGRGLQLLFYSVGIGQISSEVPQNLSASRPQDRQFILSSKKLLLSDSGFYLCARSVGGWEPQHFGDGTRLSIL.

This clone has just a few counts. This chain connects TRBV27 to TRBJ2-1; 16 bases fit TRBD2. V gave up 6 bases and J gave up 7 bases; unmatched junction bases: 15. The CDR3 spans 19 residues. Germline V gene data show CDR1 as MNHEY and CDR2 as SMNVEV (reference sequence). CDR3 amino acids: CASRQGLAGGPRDWNEQFF. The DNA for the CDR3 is TGTGCCAGCAGACAGGGACTAGCGGGGGGGCCAAGGGATTGGAATGAGCAGTTCTTC.

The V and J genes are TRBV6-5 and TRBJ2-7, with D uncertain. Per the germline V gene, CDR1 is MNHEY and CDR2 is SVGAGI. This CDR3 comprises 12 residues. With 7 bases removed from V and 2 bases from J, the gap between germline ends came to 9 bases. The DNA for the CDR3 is TGTGCCAGCATAACAGAAACCTACGAGCAGTACTTC. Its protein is CASITETYEQYF.

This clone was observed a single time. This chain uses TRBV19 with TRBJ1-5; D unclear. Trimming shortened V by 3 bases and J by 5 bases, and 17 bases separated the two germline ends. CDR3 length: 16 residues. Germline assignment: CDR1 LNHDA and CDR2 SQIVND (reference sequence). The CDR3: CASSIPGRVGDQPQHF. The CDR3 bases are TGTGCCAGTAGTATTCCGGGGAGGGTAGGCGATCAGCCCCAGCATTTT.

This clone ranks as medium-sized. The chain's CDR3 is CASSPVTIKIPGELFF. The CDR3 DNA is TGTGCCAGCTCACCGGTAACGATCAAGATCCCCGGGGAGCTGTTTTTT. The J gene is TRBJ2-2, the V gene TRBV18; D is ambiguous. This CDR3 is built from 16 residues. Germline CDR1 and CDR2: KGHSH and LQKENI. V dropped 3 bases and J dropped 6 bases, with 17 bases sitting between them.

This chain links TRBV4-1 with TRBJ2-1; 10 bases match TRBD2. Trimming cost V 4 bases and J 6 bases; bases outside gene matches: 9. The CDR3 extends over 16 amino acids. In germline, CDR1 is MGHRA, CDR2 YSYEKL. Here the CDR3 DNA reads TGCGCCAGCAGCCCCTCCGGGACTAGCGTTTTCAATGAGCAGTTCTTC. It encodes CASSPSGTSVFNEQFF.

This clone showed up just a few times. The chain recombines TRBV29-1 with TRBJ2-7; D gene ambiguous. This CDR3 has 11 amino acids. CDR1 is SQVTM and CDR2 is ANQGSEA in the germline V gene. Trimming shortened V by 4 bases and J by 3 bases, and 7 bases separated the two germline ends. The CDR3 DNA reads TGCAGCGTTGTTCGAAACTACGAGCAGTACTTC. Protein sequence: CSVVRNYEQYF.

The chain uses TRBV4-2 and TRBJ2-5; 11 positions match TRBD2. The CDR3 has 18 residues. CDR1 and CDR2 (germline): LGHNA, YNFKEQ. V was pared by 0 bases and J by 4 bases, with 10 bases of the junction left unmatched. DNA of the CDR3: TGTGCCAGCAGCCAAGACAGCCTAGCGGGGGGTAGGGGAGAGACCCAGTACTTC. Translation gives CASSQDSLAGGRGETQYF.

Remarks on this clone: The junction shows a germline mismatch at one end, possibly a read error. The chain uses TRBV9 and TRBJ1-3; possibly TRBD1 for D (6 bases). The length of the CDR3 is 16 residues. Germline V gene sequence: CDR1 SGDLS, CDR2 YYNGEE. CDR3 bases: TGTGCCAGCAGCCCGGACAGCCTCGTTGCTGGGAACACCATATATTTT. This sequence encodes CASSPDSLVAGNTIYF.